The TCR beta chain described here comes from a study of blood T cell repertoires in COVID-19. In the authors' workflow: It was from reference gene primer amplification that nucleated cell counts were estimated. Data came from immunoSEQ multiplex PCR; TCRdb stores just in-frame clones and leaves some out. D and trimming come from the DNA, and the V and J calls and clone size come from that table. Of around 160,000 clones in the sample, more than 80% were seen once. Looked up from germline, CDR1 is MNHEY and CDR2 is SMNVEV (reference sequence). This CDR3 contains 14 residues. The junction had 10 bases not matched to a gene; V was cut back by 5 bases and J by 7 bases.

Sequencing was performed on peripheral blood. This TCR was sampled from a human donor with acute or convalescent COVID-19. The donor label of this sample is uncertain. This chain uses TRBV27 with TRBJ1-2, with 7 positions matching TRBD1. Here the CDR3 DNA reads TGTGCCAGCAGTATTACAGGGGCGCCTGGTGGCTACACCTTC. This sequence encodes CASSITGAPGGYTF.